A selection of T cell receptor beta chains follows, all from one sample in a study of T cells in Graves' hyperthyroidism and ophthalmopathy. TCRdb passed the multiplex PCR reads through MiXCR, listing each CDR3 protein once. Among roughly 580,000 distinct CDR3 sequences listed, approximately 15% were seen once. The sequenced sample was blood. The receptor set was obtained from a woman in her thirties with Graves' hyperthyroidism that later progressed to Graves' ophthalmopathy. CDR3s include the opening cysteine and the closing phenylalanine or tryptophan. D genes are given only for firm matches. Expanded clones are given a class, and other clones once, few, many or no size at all.

J	size	D	V	CDR3	DNA
TRBJ2-3	.	.	TRBV12-3/TRBV12-4	CASSFRQAPTDTQYF	TGTGCCAGCAGTTTTCGACAGGCACCCACAGATACGCAGTATTTT
TRBJ2-1	.	TRBD2	TRBV6-1	CASSTTFRLAGPKVEYSEQFF	TGTGCCAGCAGTACCACATTCCGACTAGCGGGACCCAAGGTTGAATACAGTGAGCAGTTCTTC
TRBJ2-7	many	.	TRBV27	CASSPSSGTQTYEQYF	TGTGCCAGCAGTCCGTCCTCCGGGACGCAGACCTACGAGCAGTACTTC
TRBJ2-3	.	.	TRBV20-1	CSAPSLDQGFGQDTQYF	TGCAGTGCTCCATCTCTAGACCAGGGCTTCGGTCAAGATACGCAGTATTTT
TRBJ1-1	many	.	TRBV12-3/TRBV12-4	CASSYWMNTEAFF	TGTGCCAGCAGTTACTGGATGAACACTGAAGCTTTCTTT
TRBJ2-5	.	TRBD1	TRBV29-1	CSVVPDRGRRETQYF	TGCAGCGTTGTCCCGGACAGGGGGCGCAGAGAGACCCAGTACTTC
TRBJ2-2	few	.	TRBV29-1	CSVEGGKTGELFF	TGCAGCGTTGAAGGGGGGAAGACCGGGGAGCTGTTTTTT
TRBJ1-4	.	.	TRBV2	CASREKLFF	TGTGCCAGCCGGGAAAAACTGTTTTTT
TRBJ2-3	many	.	TRBV20-1	CSEQSTDTQYF	TGCAGTGAGCAGAGCACAGATACGCAGTATTTT
TRBJ2-5	many	.	TRBV28	CASRWGGGLKETQYF	TGTGCCAGCAGGTGGGGAGGGGGCTTGAAGGAGACCCAGTACTTC
TRBJ2-5	many	TRBD2	TRBV11-3	CASSLAASSGRAGETQYF	TGTGCCAGCAGCTTAGCGGCCTCCAGCGGGAGGGCCGGGGAGACCCAGTACTTC
TRBJ2-5	.	.	TRBV14	CASSSPWGKETQYF	TGTGCCAGCAGCTCTCCCTGGGGGAAAGAGACCCAGTACTTC
TRBJ2-7	.	.	TRBV7-2	CASSLWSGQSITYEHYF	TGTGCCAGCAGCTTATGGAGCGGGCAGAGTATAACCTACGAGCACTACTTC
TRBJ2-7	many	.	TRBV29-1	CSVEVGPRGYEQYF	TGCAGCGTTGAAGTCGGGCCCCGGGGCTACGAGCAGTACTTC
TRBJ2-2	many	TRBD2	TRBV27	CASRAGTSGTGELFF	TGTGCCAGCCGCGCCGGGACTAGCGGGACCGGGGAGCTGTTTTTT
TRBJ2-1	many	.	TRBV7-2	CATERIAVSEQFF	TGTGCCACGGAGCGGATAGCGGTCAGTGAGCAGTTCTTC
TRBJ1-1	.	.	TRBV19	CASTLGGAVDTEAFF	TGTGCCAGTACCCTAGGGGGGGCAGTGGACACTGAAGCTTTCTTT
TRBJ2-7	.	TRBD1	TRBV25-1	CASSGQGLSEQYF	TGTGCCAGCAGTGGACAGGGCCTCTCCGAGCAGTACTTC
TRBJ2-1	.	TRBD2	TRBV7-2	CASTWDSGSYNEQFF	TGTGCCAGCACTTGGGATAGCGGGAGCTACAATGAGCAGTTCTTC
TRBJ1-1	few	.	TRBV27	CASSAQGRAEAFF	TGTGCCAGCAGTGCACAGGGTAGGGCTGAAGCTTTCTTT
TRBJ1-1	many	.	TRBV18	CASSPPGAGTRNTEAFF	TGTGCCAGCTCACCACCGGGGGCAGGCACCCGGAACACTGAAGCTTTCTTT
TRBJ2-7	many	.	TRBV2	CASSEGVWGEDAYEQYF	TGTGCCAGCAGTGAAGGAGTGTGGGGGGAGGACGCCTACGAGCAGTACTTC
TRBJ2-1	many	TRBD2	TRBV19	CASSSPTSGSGNEQFF	TGTGCCAGTAGTTCCCCGACTAGCGGGAGTGGTAATGAGCAGTTCTTC
TRBJ1-6	.	.	TRBV27	CASSFGRSYNSPLHF	TGTGCCAGCAGTTTTGGGCGTTCCTATAATTCACCCCTCCACTTT
TRBJ1-1	many	.	TRBV7-3	CASSFGGGPTEAFF	TGTGCCAGCAGCTTCGGCGGGGGGCCCACTGAAGCTTTCTTT
TRBJ1-1	many	.	TRBV19	CASSIPPGTEAFF	TGTGCCAGTAGTATACCACCCGGGACTGAAGCTTTCTTT
TRBJ2-7	.	TRBD2	TRBV12-3/TRBV12-4	CATRTSGASHPNEQYF	TGTGCCACCAGGACTAGCGGGGCCTCCCACCCCAACGAGCAGTACTTC
TRBJ1-1	many	.	TRBV27	CASSPSTRTDRRNTEAFF	TGTGCCAGCAGTCCGAGCACCAGGACAGACAGGCGGAACACTGAAGCTTTCTTT
TRBJ2-2	.	TRBD2	TRBV6-2/TRBV6-3	CASSYSSLAGSTGELFF	TGTGCCAGCAGTTACTCGTCTCTAGCGGGGTCCACCGGGGAGCTGTTTTTT
TRBJ2-1	many	TRBD2	TRBV3-1	CASSQGGLAGVEQFF	TGTGCCAGCAGCCAAGGTGGGCTAGCGGGAGTCGAGCAGTTCTTC
TRBJ2-7	many	TRBD1	TRBV28	CASSTTLTGYEQYF	TGTGCCAGCAGCACAACCTTGACAGGGTACGAGCAGTACTTC
TRBJ1-4	many	.	TRBV12-3/TRBV12-4	CASKYGDGKLFF	TGTGCCAGCAAGTACGGGGATGGAAAACTGTTTTTT
TRBJ2-3	.	TRBD2	TRBV20-1	CSATSSGRTSTDTQYF	TGCAGTGCCACCTCTAGCGGGAGGACGAGCACAGATACGCAGTATTTT
TRBJ2-1	.	TRBD2	TRBV20-1	CSARGPSGTAYEQFF	TGCAGTGCGAGGGGGCCTAGCGGGACAGCTTATGAGCAGTTCTTC
TRBJ2-1	.	.	TRBV6-2/TRBV6-3	CASSSGPSLFSYNEQFF	TGTGCCAGCAGTTCAGGTCCTAGCCTATTCTCCTACAATGAGCAGTTCTTC
TRBJ2-3	few	.	TRBV29-1	CSVEAQSTDTQYF	TGCAGCGTTGAAGCTCAGTCCACAGATACGCAGTATTTT
TRBJ2-1	.	TRBD2	TRBV6-6	CASSYWASGTYEQFF	TGTGCCAGCAGTTACTGGGCTAGCGGGACCTATGAGCAGTTCTTC
TRBJ2-5	many	.	TRBV12-5	CASGLDGQKETQYF	TGTGCTAGTGGTTTGGACGGACAGAAAGAGACCCAGTACTTC
TRBJ2-7	many	TRBD2	TRBV11-3	CASSPKKREAEQYF	TGTGCCAGCAGCCCGAAAAAGCGGGAGGCCGAGCAGTACTTC
TRBJ2-5	many	.	TRBV20-1	CSACVNSGPQETQYF	TGCAGTGCTTGCGTGAATAGCGGACCACAAGAGACCCAGTACTTC
TRBJ2-5	many	.	TRBV7-2	CASSQNEGVVETQYF	TGTGCCAGCAGCCAAAACGAGGGGGTGGTGGAGACCCAGTACTTC
TRBJ2-1	many	TRBD2	TRBV6-5	CASSSSGSAYNEQFF	TGTGCCAGCAGTTCAAGCGGGAGCGCCTACAATGAGCAGTTCTTC
TRBJ2-2	many	.	TRBV12-3/TRBV12-4	CASNWNTGELFF	TGTGCCAGCAACTGGAACACCGGGGAGCTGTTTTTT
TRBJ2-7	many	.	TRBV27	CASKEAALSSYEQYF	TGTGCCAGCAAAGAGGCAGCGCTAAGCTCCTACGAGCAGTACTTC
TRBJ2-7	many	.	TRBV11-3	CASSLGERGATYEQYF	TGTGCCAGCAGCCTAGGTGAGAGGGGCGCAACCTACGAGCAGTACTTC
TRBJ2-5	many	.	TRBV20-1	CSAGEDQETQYF	TGCAGTGCCGGGGAGGATCAAGAGACCCAGTACTTC
TRBJ2-7	many	.	TRBV12-5	CASGLVRMAADYEQYF	TGTGCTAGTGGTTTGGTACGTATGGCTGCAGACTACGAGCAGTACTTC
TRBJ1-2	many	.	TRBV6-1	CASSVSREGNYGYTF	TGTGCCAGCAGTGTCTCCAGGGAGGGGAACTATGGCTACACCTTC
TRBJ1-3	many	.	TRBV28	CASSSGSGTGNTIYF	TGTGCCAGCAGTTCGGGGTCAGGAACTGGAAACACCATATATTTT
TRBJ2-5	many	.	TRBV11-3	CASSRIGAETQYF	TGTGCCAGCAGCCGAATTGGGGCCGAGACCCAGTACTTC